This T cell receptor (beta chain) is from a study of T cell responses to AZD1222 COVID-19 vaccine. V shed 6 bases and J shed 1 base, with 15 bases lying between them. From germline, CDR1 is KGHSH and CDR2 LQKENI. The CDR3 consists of 15 residues. Clones were sequenced by immunoSEQ multiplex PCR, and TCRdb holds only the in-frame ones, with some missing. The sample records some 130,000 clones, approximately 90% being singletons. This chain uses TRBV18 with TRBJ1-1; no clear D gene. The clonotype comes from an adult who received the AZD1222 COVID-19 vaccine. The sequencing used peripheral blood, collected 28 days after the second AZD1222 dose. This CDR3 is CASSPTAQANTEAFF. CDR3 coding DNA: TGTGCCAGCTCTCCCACGGCCCAGGCGAACACTGAAGCTTTCTTT.